The next 2 T cell receptor beta chains were all read from a single sample in a study of early T cells in non-severe SARS-CoV-2 infection. TCRdb called the 5' RACE reads again in MiXCR, with one record for every CDR3 protein. The table includes 85,000 to 95,000 distinct CDR3 sequences, around 16% detected once. The specimen was whole blood, collected at baseline. Receptor source: an adult who was a healthcare worker with PCR-confirmed SARS-CoV-2 infection or an uninfected control (not recorded which).

This clonotype was observed a few times. This rearrangement joins TRBV5-1 to TRBJ2-3, with D unresolved. The germline CDR1 and CDR2 sequences are SGHRS and YFSETQ. The CDR3 is made up of 12 amino acids. The V end lost 4 bases, the J end lost 6 bases, and 9 bases lay between the germline ends. CDR3: CASSTPLDTQYF. The CDR3 nucleotides are TGCGCCAGCAGCACCCCGCTGGATACGCAGTATTTT.

This clonotype was seen only a few times. The J gene is TRBJ1-4, the V gene TRBV28; D unclear. V was pared by 4 bases and J by 7 bases, with 7 bases between. This CDR3 spans 12 amino acids. Germline-derived CDR1 and CDR2 are MDHEN and SYDVKM. The CDR3 reads CASSSMSEKLFF. In DNA, the CDR3 is TGTGCCAGCAGTTCTATGAGTGAAAAACTGTTTTTT.